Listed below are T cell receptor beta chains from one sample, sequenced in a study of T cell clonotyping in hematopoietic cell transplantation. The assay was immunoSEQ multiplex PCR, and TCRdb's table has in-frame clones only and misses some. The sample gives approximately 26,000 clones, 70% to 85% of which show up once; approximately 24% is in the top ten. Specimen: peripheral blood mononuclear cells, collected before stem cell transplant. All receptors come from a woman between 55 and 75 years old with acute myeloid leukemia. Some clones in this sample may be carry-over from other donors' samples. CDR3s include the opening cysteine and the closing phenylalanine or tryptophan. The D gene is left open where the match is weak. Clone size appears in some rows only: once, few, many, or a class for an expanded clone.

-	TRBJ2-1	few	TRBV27	TGTGCCAGCACCCAGGGGGGGACCTTGAATGAGCAGTTCTTC	CASTQGGTLNEQFF
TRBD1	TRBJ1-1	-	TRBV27	TGTGCCAGCAGTTTCCATCCTACAGGGGGCACTGAAGCTTTCTTT	CASSFHPTGGTEAFF
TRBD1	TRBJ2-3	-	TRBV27	TGTGCCAGCAGTCCCTGGACAGGGGGAATAGATACGCAGTATTTT	CASSPWTGGIDTQYF
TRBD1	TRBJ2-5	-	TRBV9	TGTGCCAGCAGCACTTCCAGGGGGGAGACCCAGTACTTC	CASSTSRGETQYF
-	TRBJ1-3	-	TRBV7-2	TGTGCCAGCAGCCCTGTGGTGGGATCCGGAAACACCATATATTTT	CASSPVVGSGNTIYF
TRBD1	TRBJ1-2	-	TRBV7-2	TGTGCCAGCAGCTCGGACAGGGTTGGCTACACCTTC	CASSSDRVGYTF
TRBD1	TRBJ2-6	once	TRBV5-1	TGCGCCAGCTTGGGACAGGTCTTTTCTGGGGCCAACGTCCTGACTTTC	CASLGQVFSGANVLTF
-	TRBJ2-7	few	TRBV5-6	TGTGCCAGCAGTGCGGGCCTCTACGAGCAGTACTTC	CASSAGLYEQYF
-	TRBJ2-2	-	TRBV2	TGTGCCAGCACACGGGACACAACGAACACCGGGGAGCTGTTTTTT	CASTRDTTNTGELFF
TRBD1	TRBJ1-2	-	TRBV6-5	TGTGCCAGCAGTCCTCGGACAGGGGAGGATTCGGGCTACACCTTC	CASSPRTGEDSGYTF
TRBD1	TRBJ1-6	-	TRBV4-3	TGCGCCAGCGCCACCGGGACAGGGGGTTTGTCACCCCTCCACTTT	CASATGTGGLSPLHF
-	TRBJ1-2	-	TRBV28	TGTGCCAGCAGTAACCCTGGAGTATATGGCTACACCTTC	CASSNPGVYGYTF
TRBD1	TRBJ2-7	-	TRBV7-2	TGTGCCAGCAGCTTATGGTCCGGGACAGGGACCCACGAGCAGTACTTC	CASSLWSGTGTHEQYF
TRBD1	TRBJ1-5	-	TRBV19	TGTGCCAGTAGTCCGACAGGGGACAATCAGCCCCAGCATTTT	CASSPTGDNQPQHF
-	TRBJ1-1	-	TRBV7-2	TGTGCCAGCAGCTTATGGTTGAACACTGAAGCTTTCTTT	CASSLWLNTEAFF
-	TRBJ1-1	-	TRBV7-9	TGTGCCAGCCAGGGAGGGGTTAACACTGAAGCTTTCTTT	CASQGGVNTEAFF
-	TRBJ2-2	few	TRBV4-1	TGCGCCAGCAGCCAAGATCTGGCCGGGGAGCTGTTTTTT	CASSQDLAGELFF
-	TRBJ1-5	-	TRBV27	TGTGCCAGCAGTCTGTCAGGTGATCAGCCCCAGCATTTT	CASSLSGDQPQHF
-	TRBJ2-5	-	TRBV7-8	TGTGCCAGCAGCTTGGACACCCGCCGCGAGACCCAGTACTTC	CASSLDTRRETQYF
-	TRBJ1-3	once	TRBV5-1	TGCGCCAGCAGCTTGGGTGAGGTCGATGGAAACACCATATATTTT	CASSLGEVDGNTIYF